The entry below describes one T cell receptor beta chain. The data derive from a study of T cell changes during pregnancy in multiple sclerosis. Only in-frame clones appear in the TCRdb table, and some are missing; sequencing was by immunoSEQ multiplex PCR. The table records approximately 59,000 clones, just under 95% of them present only once. The receptor was derived from a female donor with multiple sclerosis, enrolled in a pregnancy study. The sequences come from CD4+ T cells from peripheral blood mononuclear cells, collected before pregnancy.

This chain's CDR3 is CASSLEISGRIETQYF. For the CDR3, the DNA is TGTGCCAGCAGCTTAGAGATTAGCGGGAGGATAGAGACCCAGTACTTC. The chain has TRBV11-2 and TRBJ2-5, with 10 bases fitting TRBD2. Germline CDR1 and CDR2: SGHAT and FQNNGV. V lost 0 bases, J lost 4 bases, and 5 bases stayed unmatched. This CDR3 contains 16 residues.